This T cell receptor (beta chain) appears in the sequencing data of a study of blood T cells in healthy people across ages. Study observations and caveats: Per million T cells, TCR beta diversity dropped about linearly as age rose. The unknown donor CMV status may have confounded expanded clonotype changes. PBMCs left unsorted prevented a conclusive naive versus antigen-experienced comparison. Long-lived and aged donors differed, with more naive CD4+ cells and higher diversity in the long-lived.

A word on this clonotype: As yet, its antigen is unknown.

The germline V gene has CDR1 DFQATT and CDR2 SNEGSKA (reference sequence). CDR3 size: 14 residues. V lost 5 bases to trimming and J lost 5 bases; unmatched junction nucleotides: 10. For the second PCR, which ran for about 6 to 11 cycles, a sample-barcoded 5' primer and a J-beta primer mix were used. In TCRdb, the 5' RACE reads were re-called with MiXCR into one record per CDR3 protein. Of approximately 800,000 distinct CDR3 sequences in the sample, roughly 60% were seen once. The TCR sequence derives from a man aged 30-40 years in good health. V gene TRBV20-1 combines with J gene TRBJ2-7, with 9 bases fitting TRBD1. Sequenced input: blood. Here the CDR3 reads CSAYPGQGSNEQYF. Written as DNA, the CDR3 is TGCAGTGCTTATCCGGGACAGGGAAGCAACGAGCAGTACTTC.